The 11 T cell receptor beta chains presented below share a single source sample, sequenced in a study of cytomegalovirus exposure and HLA in healthy donors. Vbeta (60) and Jbeta (13) primers were used in the PCR. TCRdb keeps only in-frame clones here, not all; method: immunoSEQ multiplex PCR. The sample shows about 140,000 clones, around 78% of them seen only once. Sequences were obtained from PBMCs. All receptors come from a woman between 35 and 50 years old in good health and CMV-seropositive.

This chain joins TRBV4-1 and TRBJ1-4; D may be TRBD1 (6 bases). Germline V gene lookup returns CDR1 MGHRA and CDR2 YSYEKL. The CDR3 is 18 residues long. Trimming took off 5 bases at V and 0 bases at J, with 19 bases between the two ends. This CDR3 reads CASSSTLRGGATNEKLFF. CDR3 coding DNA: TGCGCCAGCAGCTCAACTTTGAGGGGGGGCGCAACTAATGAAAAACTGTTTTTT.

V usage is TRBV18 and J usage is TRBJ2-2; D is possibly TRBD1 (6 bases). The length of the CDR3 is 16 residues. V dropped 3 bases and J dropped 4 bases, with 15 bases sitting between them. Germline assignment: CDR1 KGHSH and CDR2 LQKENI. The chain's CDR3 is CASSPNRERTTGELFF. The CDR3 region has the DNA TGTGCCAGCTCACCCAACAGGGAACGGACCACCGGGGAGCTGTTTTTT.

The V gene is TRBV7-9, the J gene TRBJ1-2, with D hard to call. V gave up 7 bases and J gave up 5 bases, with 20 bases separating them. Germline assignment: CDR1 SEHNR and CDR2 FQNEAQ (reference sequence). The CDR3 totals 15 residues. The CDR3 bases are TGTGCCAGCACCTTTTCTCAGGCGGGAGGGTATGGCTACACCTTC. Its protein is CASTFSQAGGYGYTF.

This chain connects TRBV28 to TRBJ2-4; D call uncertain. Germline V gene lookup returns CDR1 MDHEN and CDR2 SYDVKM. V dropped 4 bases and J dropped 0 bases, with 10 bases sitting between them. The CDR3 is 15 amino acids. The CDR3 here is CASSSTELAKNIQYF. In DNA, the CDR3 is TGTGCCAGCAGTTCAACAGAACTAGCCAAAAACATTCAGTACTTC.

J is TRBJ2-1 and V is TRBV6-5; the match to TRBD1 covers 8 bases. V trimming: 6 bases; J trimming: 8 bases; junction bases outside the gene matches: 3. This CDR3 region has 12 residues. Germline values: CDR1 MNHEY, CDR2 SVGAGI. The CDR3 DNA sequence: TGTGCCAGCAGCGGACAGGGTTATGAGCAGTTCTTC. Translation: CASSGQGYEQFF.

J is TRBJ2-7 and V is TRBV5-8; maybe TRBD2 (7 bases). From germline, CDR1 is SGHTS and CDR2 YDEGEE. The CDR3 is made up of 12 amino acids. V dropped 4 bases and J dropped 6 bases, with 11 bases sitting between them. In DNA, the CDR3 is TGTGCCAGCAGCCCCCGGGGGGCCGAGCAGTACTTC. Amino acids: CASSPRGAEQYF.

The rearrangement joins TRBV5-5 to TRBJ1-3; a possible D gene is TRBD1 (6 bases). The CDR3 covers 18 residues. Germline V gene lookup returns CDR1 SGHKS and CDR2 YYEKEE (reference sequence). The V end lost 0 bases, the J end lost 0 bases, and 16 bases lay between the germline ends. CDR3 sequence (DNA): TGTGCCAGCAGCTTGGCCGGGACAAGGGGTAACTCTGGAAACACCATATATTTT. Translating gives CASSLAGTRGNSGNTIYF.

V gene TRBV21-1 combines with J gene TRBJ2-2; TRBD1, the table's D call, lacks a check against the DNA. TRBV21-1 is tagged as a pseudogene. The CDR3 runs to 13 residues. The CDR3 sequence is CASGTANTGELFF. The DNA of the CDR3 is TGTGCCAGCGGGACAGCGAACACCGGGGAGCTGTTTTTT.

Only a few counts were recorded for this clone. This rearrangement joins TRBV5-4 to TRBJ1-1; D ambiguous. V was trimmed by 8 bases and J by 0 bases, leaving 8 bases between them. The germline gives CDR1 SGHNT, CDR2 YYREEE (reference sequence). This CDR3 spans 12 amino acids. CDR3: CARGGMNTEAFF. CDR3 in DNA: TGTGCCAGGGGAGGGATGAACACTGAAGCTTTCTTT.

The chain carries TRBV15 and TRBJ2-2; 7 bases match TRBD1. The CDR3 sequence is 15 residues long. Trimming took 4 bases from V and 3 from J; bases not matched to a gene: 5. From germline, CDR1 is LNHNV and CDR2 YYDKDF (reference sequence). The CDR3 DNA reads TGTGCCACCAGCATCGGGGACAGAGACACCGGGGAGCTGTTTTTT. Its protein is CATSIGDRDTGELFF.

V gene TRBV19 combines with J gene TRBJ2-7; 11 bases fit TRBD2. After removal of 3 bases from V and 3 bases from J, the junction contained 4 bases not matched to a gene. Germline V lookup: CDR1 LNHDA, CDR2 SQIVND (reference sequence). The CDR3 covers 15 residues. CDR3 sequence reads: CASSIYGTSGYEQYF. The CDR3 DNA is TGTGCCAGTAGTATCTACGGGACTAGCGGCTACGAGCAGTACTTC.